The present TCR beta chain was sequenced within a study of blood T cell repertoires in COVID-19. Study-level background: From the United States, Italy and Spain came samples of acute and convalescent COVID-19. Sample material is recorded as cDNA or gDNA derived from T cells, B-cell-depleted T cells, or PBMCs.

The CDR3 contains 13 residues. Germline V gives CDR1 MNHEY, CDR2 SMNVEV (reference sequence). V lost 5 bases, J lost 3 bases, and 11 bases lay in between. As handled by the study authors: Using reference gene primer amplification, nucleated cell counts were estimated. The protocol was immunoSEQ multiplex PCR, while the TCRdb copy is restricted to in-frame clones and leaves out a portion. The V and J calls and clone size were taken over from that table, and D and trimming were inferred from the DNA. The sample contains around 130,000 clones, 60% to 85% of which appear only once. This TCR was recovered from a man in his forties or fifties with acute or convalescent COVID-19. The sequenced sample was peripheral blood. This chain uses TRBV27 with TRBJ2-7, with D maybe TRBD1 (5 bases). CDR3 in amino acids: CASSPRAFYEQYV. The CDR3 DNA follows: TGTGCCAGCAGTCCCAGGGCCTTCTACGAGCAGTACGTC.